The 24 T cell receptor beta chains below come from one sample, sequenced in a study of identifying expanded T cells in peripheral blood. Assay used: immunoSEQ multiplex PCR; TCRdb lists only in-frame clones, some missing. The sample shows roughly 78,000 clones, roughly 90% of them seen only once. The sequenced sample was blood. All receptors derive from a person between 18 and 75 years old in good health.

The chain uses TRBV7-2 and TRBJ2-7, with 8 bases lining up with TRBD1. Trimming took 5 bases from V and 5 from J; bases not matched to a gene: 11. CDR3 size: 15 residues. Germline loops: CDR1 SGHTA, CDR2 FQGNSA. The CDR3 bases are TGTGCCAGCAGCAAGGACAGGGAAAGGGGGCACGAGCAGTACTTC. Translated: CASSKDRERGHEQYF.

This clone has only one observation. The chain is built from TRBV4-2 and TRBJ1-2; TRBD1 agrees at 8 bases. Germline loops: CDR1 LGHNA, CDR2 YNFKEQ. This CDR3 comprises 14 residues. The V segment lost 5 bases and the J segment 6 bases; nucleotides outside the gene matches: 8. The CDR3 loop reads CASSSTVQGDGYTF. The CDR3 DNA is TGTGCCAGCAGCTCGACAGTACAGGGGGATGGCTACACCTTC.

The J gene is TRBJ1-6, the V gene TRBV30; no reliable D call. Germline V gene lookup returns CDR1 GTSNPN and CDR2 SVGIG (reference sequence). CDR3 length equals 14 residues. With 0 bases removed from V and 10 bases from J, the gap between germline ends came to 13 bases. CDR3 DNA: TGTGCCTGGAGTGTACTGCGGGGAGGATCACCCCTCCACTTT. It translates to CAWSVLRGGSPLHF.

The chain uses TRBV10-3 and TRBJ2-3; D remains unclear. The CDR3 loop spans 16 amino acids. The germline gives CDR1 ENHRY, CDR2 SYGVKD. V lost 5 bases and J lost 6, with 21 bases in between. The CDR3: CAISRLAADIRDTQYF. CDR3 in DNA: TGTGCCATCAGTAGGCTGGCAGCCGATATAAGGGATACGCAGTATTTT.

The chain employs TRBV30 and TRBJ2-7; no clear D gene. CDR1 and CDR2 (germline): GTSNPN, SVGIG (reference sequence). The CDR3 is 12 residues long. With 5 bases removed from V and 0 bases from J, the gap between germline ends came to 8 bases. The CDR3 loop is CAWGIFSYEQYF. CDR3 nucleotides: TGTGCCTGGGGTATTTTCTCCTACGAGCAGTACTTC.

The chain employs TRBV7-2 and TRBJ2-3; 8 bases are a match to TRBD2. V lost 0 bases to trimming and J lost 1 base; unmatched junction nucleotides: 0. Germline CDR1 and CDR2: SGHTA and FQGNSA. The CDR3 runs 15 residues. In DNA, the CDR3 is TGTGCCAGCAGCTTAGCACTAGCGGGCACAGATACGCAGTATTTT. This codes for CASSLALAGTDTQYF.

The CDR3 reads CASRPTQDQPQHF. The CDR3, as DNA: TGTGCCAGCAGGCCAACACAGGATCAGCCCCAGCATTTT. The rearrangement uses TRBV28 and TRBJ1-5, with D maybe TRBD1 (5 bases). This CDR3 is 13 amino acids long. V was clipped by 6 bases and J by 5 bases, with 11 bases between them. Germline-derived CDR1 and CDR2 are MDHEN and SYDVKM.

The V gene is TRBV29-1, the J gene TRBJ2-3; no clear D. The V gene lost 6 bases and the J gene lost 8 bases, with 12 bases spanning the gap. The CDR3 consists of 11 residues. Germline values: CDR1 SQVTM, CDR2 ANQGSEA. The CDR3 protein is CSVLQSGTQYF. CDR3 nucleotide sequence: TGCAGCGTCCTCCAGTCGGGTACGCAGTATTTT.

This chain connects TRBV20-1 to TRBJ2-1; D call uncertain. Trimming took off 3 bases at V and 5 bases at J, with 5 bases between the two ends. The CDR3 consists of 11 residues. CDR1 is DFQATT, CDR2 SNEGSKA, per germline (reference sequence). This chain's CDR3 is CSARLNNEQFF. CDR3 nucleotides: TGCAGTGCTAGGCTGAACAATGAGCAGTTCTTC.

This clone was found once. The chain recombines TRBV7-2 with TRBJ1-2; D is possibly TRBD1 (5 bases). The CDR3 runs 14 residues. Trimming shortened V by 4 bases and J by 8 bases, and 17 bases separated the two germline ends. CDR1 SGHTA and CDR2 FQGNSA come from the germline V gene. CDR3 DNA sequence: TGTGCCAGCAGCTCGGGACGTCGGCAGTCCGGCTACACCTTC. As protein: CASSSGRRQSGYTF. Filled out from reference TRBV7-2 and TRBJ1-2, the complete variable domain reads GAGVSQSPSNKVTEKGKDVELRCDPISGHTALYWYRQSLGQGLEFLIYFQGNSAPDKSGLPSDRFSAERTGGSVSTLTIQRTQQEDSAVYLCASSSGRRQSGYTFGSGTRLTVV.

This clone was detected only once. The V gene is TRBV6-5, the J gene TRBJ2-3; D may be TRBD2 (5 bases). CDR1 is MNHEY and CDR2 is SVGAGI in the germline V gene. The CDR3 has 13 amino acids. The V end lost 7 bases, the J end lost 5 bases, and 13 bases lay between the germline ends. In DNA, the CDR3 is TGTGCCAGCAACCCAACGGGGATAGATACGCAGTATTTT. It specifies CASNPTGIDTQYF.

The V and J genes are TRBV28 and TRBJ1-1; no clear D. The CDR3 consists of 13 residues. V shed 2 bases and J shed 1 base, with 5 bases lying between them. Germline CDR1 MDHEN, CDR2 SYDVKM. The CDR3: CASSLGRNTEAFF. Written as DNA, the CDR3 is TGTGCCAGCAGTTTAGGCAGGAACACTGAAGCTTTCTTT.

The rearrangement uses TRBV19 and TRBJ2-7; TRBD2 matches at 12 bases. Germline V gene sequence: CDR1 LNHDA, CDR2 SQIVND (reference sequence). V lost 2 bases to trimming and J lost 3 bases; unmatched junction nucleotides: 2. The CDR3 totals 15 residues. In nucleotides, the CDR3 is TGTGCCAGTAGTATACTAGCGGGAGGGTTCTACGAGCAGTACTTC. It encodes CASSILAGGFYEQYF.

The gene calls are TRBV6-5 and TRBJ1-5, with a weak D call TRBD1 (5 bases). CDR1 and CDR2 from the germline V gene are MNHEY and SVGAGI. Trimming pared 6 bases from V and 3 bases from J, leaving 15 bases between. The CDR3 extends over 15 amino acids. For the CDR3, the DNA is TGTGCCAGCAGCCCTACCACAGGAGACAATCAGCCCCAGCATTTT. Translating it yields CASSPTTGDNQPQHF.

This chain uses TRBV5-6 with TRBJ1-3; no clear D gene. The germline V gene has CDR1 SGHDT and CDR2 YYEEEE. With 0 bases removed from V and 4 bases from J, the gap between germline ends came to 5 bases. The CDR3 totals 13 residues. CDR3 residues: CASSLGLGNTIYF. The CDR3 DNA is TGTGCCAGCAGCTTGGGTCTCGGAAACACCATATATTTT. The entire variable domain, with the rest obtained from reference TRBV5-6 and TRBJ1-3, is as follows: DAGVTQSPTHLIKTRGQQVTLRCSPKSGHDTVSWYQQALGQGPQFIFQYYEEEERQRGNFPDRFSGHQFPNYSSELNVNALLLGDSALYLCASSLGLGNTIYFGEGSWLTVV.

V is TRBV5-1 and J is TRBJ2-7; TRBD2 aligns across 7 bases. The germline V gene encodes CDR1 SGHRS and CDR2 YFSETQ. There are 15 residues in the CDR3. The trim removed 7 bases at V and 4 bases at J, leaving 14 bases unmatched. CDR3 loop: CASRSGPTGEYEQYF. The CDR3 DNA sequence: TGCGCCAGCCGTAGCGGGCCCACAGGAGAGTACGAGCAGTACTTC.

This clone was seen just once. The chain joins TRBV28 to TRBJ1-3; 9 nucleotides align to TRBD1. Germline values: CDR1 MDHEN, CDR2 SYDVKM. V dropped 2 bases and J dropped 6; count of bases not matched to a gene: 14. This CDR3 contains 18 residues. The CDR3 coding sequence is TGTGCCAGCAGTTTACCCTCTCACAGGGGGCCGAGAGTAAACACCATATATTTT. Translated: CASSLPSHRGPRVNTIYF.

V is TRBV29-1 and J is TRBJ2-7, with D uncertain. The germline V and J ends were trimmed by 4 bases and 3 bases, with 7 bases remaining between them. Germline CDR1 is SQVTM and CDR2 is ANQGSEA. The CDR3 is made up of 11 amino acids. The CDR3 spells CSVAYGYEQYF. Here the CDR3 DNA reads TGCAGCGTTGCATATGGCTACGAGCAGTACTTC.

This chain connects TRBV9 to TRBJ2-3; 12 bases match TRBD1. This CDR3 is built from 15 residues. Germline values: CDR1 SGDLS, CDR2 YYNGEE. V lost 4 bases to trimming and J lost 5 bases; unmatched junction nucleotides: 5. Here the CDR3 DNA reads TGTGCCAGCAGCTCCCGGGACAGGGGGCAAGATACGCAGTATTTT. This encodes CASSSRDRGQDTQYF.

This clone was detected once. One end of the junction varies from germline; a read error may be responsible. The V call is TRBV7-8, the J call TRBJ2-3; 12 bases fit TRBD2. The CDR3 has 15 amino acids. Germline CDR1 is SGHVS and CDR2 is FQNEAQ. For the CDR3, the DNA is TGTGCCAGCAGTCGACTAGCGGGAGAAACAGATGCGCAGTATTTT. Protein product: CASSRLAGETDAQYF.

This chain joins TRBV27 and TRBJ2-7; TRBD2 matches at 12 bases. V gave up 4 bases and J gave up 6 bases; unmatched junction bases: 13. The CDR3 is 17 amino acids. Germline values: CDR1 MNHEY, CDR2 SMNVEV (reference sequence). CDR3 loop: CASSSPPTSGSPSEQYF. The CDR3 DNA reads TGTGCCAGCAGTTCCCCACCGACTAGCGGGAGCCCCAGCGAGCAGTACTTC.

V gene TRBV5-4 combines with J gene TRBJ2-3; tentatively, D is TRBD1 (6 bases). Trimming left V 4 bases short and J 5 bases short, with 14 bases between. Germline V lookup: CDR1 SGHNT, CDR2 YYREEE (reference sequence). The CDR3 is 14 residues long. CDR3 protein: CASSPDLDRDTQYF. CDR3 coding DNA: TGTGCCAGCAGCCCCGACTTGGACAGAGATACGCAGTATTTT.

The chain is built from TRBV6-4 and TRBJ2-7, with D unresolved. V lost 2 bases, J lost 7 bases, and 12 bases lay in between. CDR3 size: 13 residues. Germline V gene data show CDR1 as MRHNA and CDR2 as SNTAGT. The CDR3 loop reads CASSDPGSQEQYF. The CDR3 DNA is TGTGCCAGCAGTGACCCCGGATCCCAGGAGCAGTACTTC.

Details on this clone: The same CDR3 arises from other DNA sequences in this sample as well. The chain recombines TRBV5-1 with TRBJ1-1; D unresolved. There are 13 residues in the CDR3. With 2 bases removed from V and 2 bases from J, the gap between germline ends came to 7 bases. Germline V lookup: CDR1 SGHRS, CDR2 YFSETQ. CDR3 DNA: TGCGCCAGCAGCTTCTGGGGAAACACTGAAGCTTTCTTT. Translated, it gives CASSFWGNTEAFF. The complete variable domain, with remaining parts taken from reference TRBV5-1 and TRBJ1-1, reads KAGVTQTPRYLIKTRGQQVTLSCSPISGHRSVSWYQQTPGQGLQFLFEYFSETQRNKGNFPGRFSGRQFSNSRSEMNVSTLELGDSALYLCASSFWGNTEAFFGQGTRLTVV.